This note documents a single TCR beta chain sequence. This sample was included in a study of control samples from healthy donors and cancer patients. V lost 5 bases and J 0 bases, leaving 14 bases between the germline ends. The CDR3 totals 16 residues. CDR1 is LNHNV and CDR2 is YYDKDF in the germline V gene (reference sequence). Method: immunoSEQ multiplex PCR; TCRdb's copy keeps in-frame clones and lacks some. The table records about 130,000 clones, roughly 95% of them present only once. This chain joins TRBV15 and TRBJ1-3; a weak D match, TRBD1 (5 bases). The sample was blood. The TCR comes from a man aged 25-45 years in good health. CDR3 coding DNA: TGTGCCACCAGCGAGGGACGGGGGAGCTCTGGAAACACCATATATTTT. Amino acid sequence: CATSEGRGSSGNTIYF.